Listed below are T cell receptor beta chains from one sample, sequenced in a study of cytomegalovirus exposure and HLA in healthy donors. Measured with immunoSEQ multiplex PCR; TCRdb has only the in-frame clones, and not every one. In total, the table holds some 130,000 clones. Sequenced: PBMCs. Receptors originate from a woman in her thirties or forties in good health and CMV-seropositive. The CDR3 runs from the conserved cysteine through the conserved F or W. Each record gives: J gene, CDR3 length, V gene, CDR3 protein.

>TRBJ2-5|13|TRBV21-1
CASSREYQETQYF
>TRBJ1-4|15|TRBV4-1
CASSQGAKTNEKLFF
>TRBJ2-2|14|TRBV5-6
CASSFPTNTGELFF
>TRBJ2-3|14|TRBV18
CASSPTGNTDTQYF
>TRBJ1-5|14|TRBV27
CASSLSYSNQPQHF
>TRBJ2-2|14|TRBV5-5
CASSLGGSTGELFF
>TRBJ1-3|15|TRBV28
CASSLPQGRGNTIYF
>TRBJ2-4|17|TRBV25-1
CASSEYNSGRPGDIQYF
>TRBJ2-1|15|TRBV5-4
CASKGGVQGEGEQFF
>TRBJ2-3|17|TRBV5-1
CASSLEGGQRYTDTQYF
>TRBJ2-2|15|TRBV5-1
CASSFSGEWTGELFF
>TRBJ2-7|13|TRBV28
CASTGTGSNEQYF
>TRBJ1-1|16|TRBV19
CASSIVGPGQVGEAFF
>TRBJ1-3|15|TRBV9
CASSVRGSDGNTIYF
>TRBJ1-2|16|TRBV5-6
CASSLGFQGAGYGYTF
>TRBJ2-1|15|TRBV4-2
CASSPSTSSINEQFF
>TRBJ1-1|13|TRBV7-6
CASSSTGEAEAFF
>TRBJ1-5|15|TRBV2
CASEGVSSEFQPQHF
>TRBJ1-2|15|TRBV6-1
CASRIWDLVDYGYTF
>TRBJ1-1|14|TRBV4-1
CASSAGTVNTEAFF
>TRBJ1-4|15|TRBV6-6
CASSYPRGTNEKLFF
>TRBJ2-7|14|TRBV11-2
CASSRGTGVYEQYF
>TRBJ2-7|15|TRBV27
CASRGSGLGEYEQYF
>TRBJ1-6|15|TRBV18
CASSPGQGSDSPLHF
>TRBJ1-1|11|TRBV20-1
CSARYSTEAFF
>TRBJ2-5|14|TRBV9
CASSGTGDWETQYF
>TRBJ2-1|18|TRBV25-1
CASSDLSGSGFSYNEQFF
>TRBJ2-1|17|TRBV2
CASSKTGSLAGGGEQFF
>TRBJ1-2|15|TRBV6-5
CASSYFTGTGAGYTF
>TRBJ1-2|13|TRBV5-1
CASSKSDSYGYTF
>TRBJ1-2|12|TRBV4-1
CASSQANYGYTF
>TRBJ2-1|15|TRBV11-2
CASSSGTSGMNEQFF
>TRBJ2-3|15|TRBV13
CASSFSGIRPDTQYF
>TRBJ1-2|16|TRBV7-2
CASSLGVGRVNYGYTF
>TRBJ2-7|14|TRBV27
CASRGQLSSYEQYF
>TRBJ2-5|15|TRBV9
CASSVEAGRGETQYF
>TRBJ1-2|15|TRBV27
CASSLSVAGNYGYTF
>TRBJ1-2|12|TRBV28
CASGDRGYGYTF
>TRBJ2-2|14|TRBV4-1
CASSQEVRGGELFF
>TRBJ1-5|17|TRBV7-9
CASSLGQGASSNQPQHF
>TRBJ1-1|13|TRBV11-3
CASSLGGGRGAFF
>TRBJ2-2|16|TRBV25-1
CASSEMKGAGTGELFF
>TRBJ2-7|14|TRBV15
CATSRDLSRREQYF
>TRBJ2-1|15|TRBV11-3
CASSPTRSSYNEQFF
>TRBJ2-2|16|TRBV5-4
CASSLVPVVKTGELFF
>TRBJ1-1|14|TRBV6-1
CASTEWEQGTEAFF
>TRBJ1-2|16|TRBV28
CASSPVTGLTGYGYTF
>TRBJ2-1|15|TRBV4-3
CASSPGTGRTMEQFF
>TRBJ2-5|18|TRBV11-3
CASSLGLGLAGGTETQYF